The 6 T cell receptor beta chains below all came from one sample that was sequenced in a study of shared clonotypes between healthy human individuals. CD8 cells classed as naive were CD45RO-negative and positively selected for CCR7, excluding terminally differentiated effector memory CD45RA+ cells. Clones were sequenced by immunoSEQ multiplex PCR, and TCRdb holds only the in-frame ones, with some missing. Among about 2,200,000 clones listed, just over 90% were seen once. Sequenced: naive CD8+ T cells from PBMCs. Receptor source: a man aged 18 to 30 in good health. Some clones in this sample may be carry-over from other donors' samples.

CDR3 region: CASSSSRDWKDTQYF. CDR3 in DNA: TGTGCCAGCAGCTCCTCCCGGGACTGGAAGGATACGCAGTATTTT. V gene TRBV13 combines with J gene TRBJ2-3; tentatively, D is TRBD2 (6 bases). V was trimmed by 4 bases and J by 6 bases, leaving 17 bases between them. The CDR3 length is 15 residues. CDR1 and CDR2 (germline): PRHDT, FYEKMQ (reference sequence).

A remark on this clone: Distinct nucleotide sequences in the sample also encode this CDR3. The chain combines TRBV5-1 with TRBJ1-1; no clear D. The V gene's germline CDR1 is SGHRS and CDR2 YFSETQ. V was trimmed by 0 bases and J by 2 bases, leaving 5 bases between them. CDR3 length equals 13 residues. The CDR3 DNA is TGCGCCAGCAGCTTGGCTCTTAACACTGAAGCTTTCTTT. Its protein product is CASSLALNTEAFF. Full variable domain (rest looked up from reference TRBV5-1 and TRBJ1-1): KAGVTQTPRYLIKTRGQQVTLSCSPISGHRSVSWYQQTPGQGLQFLFEYFSETQRNKGNFPGRFSGRQFSNSRSEMNVSTLELGDSALYLCASSLALNTEAFFGQGTRLTVV.

This chain uses TRBV6-6 with TRBJ2-1; D might be TRBD1 or TRBD2, each matching 5 bases. The CDR3 covers 14 residues. V shed 4 bases and J shed 6 bases, with 13 bases lying between them. Germline V gene data show CDR1 as MNHNY and CDR2 as SVGAGI (reference sequence). CDR3 residues: CASSSRDVSNEQFF. The CDR3 DNA reads as TGTGCCAGCAGTTCCCGGGACGTAAGCAATGAGCAGTTCTTC.

The rearrangement joins TRBV6-5 to TRBJ1-5, with 7 bases identical to TRBD1. Germline values: CDR1 MNHEY, CDR2 SVGAGI. Trimming at V came to 0 bases and at J to 6 bases, leaving 5 bases not matched to a gene. The CDR3 is made up of 15 amino acids. CDR3 coding DNA: TGTGCCAGCAGTTACTCCGGCAGGGGGGCTCAGCCCCAGCATTTT. Its translation: CASSYSGRGAQPQHF.

This clone appeared a single time. The chain has TRBV29-1 and TRBJ2-7; 8 bases are a match to TRBD1. J lost 6 bases, V lost 6 bases, and 13 bases had no gene match. The CDR3 has 14 residues. The germline CDR1 and CDR2 sequences are SQVTM and ANQGSEA. The CDR3 reads CSVAPGGARSEQYF. As DNA, the CDR3 is TGCAGCGTGGCCCCAGGGGGCGCACGTTCCGAGCAGTACTTC.

V gene TRBV19 combines with J gene TRBJ2-7; D may be TRBD1 or TRBD2 (5 bases each). V gave up 5 bases and J gave up 0 bases, with 11 bases separating them. Germline V gives CDR1 LNHDA, CDR2 SQIVND (reference sequence). CDR3 size: 14 residues. The CDR3: CASSRDQSSYEQYF. In DNA form, the CDR3 reads TGTGCCAGTAGTCGGGACCAGAGCTCCTACGAGCAGTACTTC.